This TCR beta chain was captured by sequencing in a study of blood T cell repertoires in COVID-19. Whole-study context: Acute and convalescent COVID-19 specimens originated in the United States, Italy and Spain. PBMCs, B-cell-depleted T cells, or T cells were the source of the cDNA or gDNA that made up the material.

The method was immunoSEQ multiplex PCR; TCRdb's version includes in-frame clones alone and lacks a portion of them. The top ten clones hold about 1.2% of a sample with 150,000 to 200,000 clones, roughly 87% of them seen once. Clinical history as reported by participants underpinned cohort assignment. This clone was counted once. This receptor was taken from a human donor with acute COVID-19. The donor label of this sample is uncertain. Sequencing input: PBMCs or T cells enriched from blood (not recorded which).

CDR3 amino acids: CASSLHLRQGARGEKLFF. The CDR3 DNA reads TGCGCCAGCAGCCTTCACCTCCGACAGGGGGCGCGAGGAGAAAAACTGTTTTTT. The chain is built from TRBV10-1 and TRBJ1-4; 10 bases match TRBD1. Germline lookup yields CDR1 WNHNN and CDR2 SYGVQD (reference sequence). The CDR3 has 18 residues. Trimming at V came to 6 bases and at J to 8 bases, leaving 18 bases not matched to a gene.